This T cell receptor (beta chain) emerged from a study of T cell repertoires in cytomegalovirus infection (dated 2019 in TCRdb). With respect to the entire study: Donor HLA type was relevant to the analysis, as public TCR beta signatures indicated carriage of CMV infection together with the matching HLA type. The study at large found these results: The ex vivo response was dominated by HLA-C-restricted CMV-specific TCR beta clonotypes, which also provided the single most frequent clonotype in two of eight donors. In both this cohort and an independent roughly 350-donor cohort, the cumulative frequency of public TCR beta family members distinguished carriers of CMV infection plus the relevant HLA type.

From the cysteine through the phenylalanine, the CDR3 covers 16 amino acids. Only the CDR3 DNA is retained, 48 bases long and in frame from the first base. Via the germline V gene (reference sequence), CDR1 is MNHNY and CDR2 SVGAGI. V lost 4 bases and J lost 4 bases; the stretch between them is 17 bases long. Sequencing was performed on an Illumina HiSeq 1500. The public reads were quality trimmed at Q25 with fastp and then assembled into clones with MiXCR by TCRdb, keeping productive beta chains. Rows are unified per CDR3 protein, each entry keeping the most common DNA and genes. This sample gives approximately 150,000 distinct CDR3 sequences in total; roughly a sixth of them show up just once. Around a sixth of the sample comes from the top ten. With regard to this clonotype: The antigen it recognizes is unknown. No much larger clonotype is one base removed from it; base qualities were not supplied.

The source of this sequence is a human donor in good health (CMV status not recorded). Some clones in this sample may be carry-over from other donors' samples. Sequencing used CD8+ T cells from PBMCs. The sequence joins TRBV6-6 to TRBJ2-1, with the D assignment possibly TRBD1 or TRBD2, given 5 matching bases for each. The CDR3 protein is CASSLYGAEKYNEQFF. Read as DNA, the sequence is TGTGCCAGCAGTTTATACGGGGCAGAGAAATACAATGAGCAGTTCTTC.